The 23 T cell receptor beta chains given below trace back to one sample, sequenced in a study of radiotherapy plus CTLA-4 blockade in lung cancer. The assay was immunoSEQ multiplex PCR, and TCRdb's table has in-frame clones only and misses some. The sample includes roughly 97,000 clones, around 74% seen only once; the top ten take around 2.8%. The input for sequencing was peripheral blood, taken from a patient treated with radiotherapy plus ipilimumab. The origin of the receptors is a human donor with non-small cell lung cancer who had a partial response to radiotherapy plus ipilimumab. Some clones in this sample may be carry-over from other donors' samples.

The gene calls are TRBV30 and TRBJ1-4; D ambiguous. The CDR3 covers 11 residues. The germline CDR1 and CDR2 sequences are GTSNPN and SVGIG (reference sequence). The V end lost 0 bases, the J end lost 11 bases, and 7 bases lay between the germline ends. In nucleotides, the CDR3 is TGTGCCTGGAGTGTACATGGTAAACTGTTTTTT. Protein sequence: CAWSVHGKLFF. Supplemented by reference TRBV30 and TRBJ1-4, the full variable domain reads SQTIHQWPATLVQPVGSPLSLECTVEGTSNPNLYWYRQAAGRGLQLLFYSVGIGQISSEVPQNLSASRPQDRQFILSSKKLLLSDSGFYLCAWSVHGKLFFGSGTQLSVL.

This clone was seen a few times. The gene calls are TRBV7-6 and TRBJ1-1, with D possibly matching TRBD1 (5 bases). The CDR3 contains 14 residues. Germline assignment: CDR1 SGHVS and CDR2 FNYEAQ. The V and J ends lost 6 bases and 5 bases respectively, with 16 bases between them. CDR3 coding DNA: TGTGCCAGCAGTTTGTTCGGGGGAGGGACTGAAGCTTTCTTT. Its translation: CASSLFGGGTEAFF.

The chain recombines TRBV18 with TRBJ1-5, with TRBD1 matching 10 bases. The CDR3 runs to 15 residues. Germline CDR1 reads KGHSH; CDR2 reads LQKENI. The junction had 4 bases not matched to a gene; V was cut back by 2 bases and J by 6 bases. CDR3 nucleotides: TGTGCCAGCTCACCAGAGACAGGGGGCAGTCAGCCCCAGCATTTT. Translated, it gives CASSPETGGSQPQHF.

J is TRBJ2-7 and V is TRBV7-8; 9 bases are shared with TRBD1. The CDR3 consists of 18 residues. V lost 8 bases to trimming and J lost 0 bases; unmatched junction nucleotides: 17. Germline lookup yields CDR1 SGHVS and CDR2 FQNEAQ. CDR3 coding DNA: TGTGCCAGCCATCGAGTCCCGGGACAGGGTTTGGGCTCCTACGAGCAGTACTTC. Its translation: CASHRVPGQGLGSYEQYF.

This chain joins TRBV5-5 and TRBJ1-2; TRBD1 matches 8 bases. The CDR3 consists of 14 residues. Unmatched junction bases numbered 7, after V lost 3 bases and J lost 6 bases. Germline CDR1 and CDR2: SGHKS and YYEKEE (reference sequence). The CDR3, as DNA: TGTGCCAGCAGCTGGACAGGGAGGGGAGATGGCTACACCTTC. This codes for CASSWTGRGDGYTF.

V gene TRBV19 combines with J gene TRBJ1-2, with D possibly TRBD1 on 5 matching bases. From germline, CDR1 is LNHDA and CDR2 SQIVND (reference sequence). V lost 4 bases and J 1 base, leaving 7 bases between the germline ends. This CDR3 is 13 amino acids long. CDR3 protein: CASSRGLNYGYTF. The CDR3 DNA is TGTGCCAGTAGTAGGGGCCTTAACTATGGCTACACCTTC.

CDR3: CASSSIRRVDTQYF. Written as DNA, the CDR3 is TGTGCCAGCAGTTCGATCAGGAGGGTCGATACGCAGTATTTT. The chain employs TRBV6-1 and TRBJ2-3; a possible D gene is TRBD2 (6 bases). Germline lookup yields CDR1 MNHNS and CDR2 SASEGT. The CDR3 extends over 14 amino acids. V lost 5 bases and J 6 bases, leaving 15 bases between the germline ends.

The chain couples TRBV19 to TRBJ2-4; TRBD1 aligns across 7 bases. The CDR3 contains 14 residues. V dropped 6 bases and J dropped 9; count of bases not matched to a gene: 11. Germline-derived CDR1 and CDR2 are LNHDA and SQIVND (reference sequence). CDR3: CASRKTGKGGIQYF. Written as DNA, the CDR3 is TGTGCCAGTAGAAAGACAGGGAAGGGCGGCATTCAGTACTTC.

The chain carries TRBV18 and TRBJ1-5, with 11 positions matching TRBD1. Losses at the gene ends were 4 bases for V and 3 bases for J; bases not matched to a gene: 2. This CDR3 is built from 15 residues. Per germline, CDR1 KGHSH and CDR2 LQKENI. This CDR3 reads CASSRTGGINQPQHF. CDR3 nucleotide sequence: TGTGCCAGCTCACGGACAGGGGGCATCAATCAGCCCCAGCATTTT. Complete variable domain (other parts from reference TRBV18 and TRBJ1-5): NAGVMQNPRHLVRRRGQEARLRCSPMKGHSHVYWYRQLPEEGLKFMVYLQKENIIDESGMPKERFSAEFPKEGPSILRIQQVVRGDSAAYFCASSRTGGINQPQHFGDGTRLSIL.

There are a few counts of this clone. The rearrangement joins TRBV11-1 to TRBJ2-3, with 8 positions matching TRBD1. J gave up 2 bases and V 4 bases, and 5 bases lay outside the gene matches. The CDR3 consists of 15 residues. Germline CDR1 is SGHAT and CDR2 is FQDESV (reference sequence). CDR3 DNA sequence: TGTGCCAGCAGCTACGACAGGGGATACACAGATACGCAGTATTTT. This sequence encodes CASSYDRGYTDTQYF.

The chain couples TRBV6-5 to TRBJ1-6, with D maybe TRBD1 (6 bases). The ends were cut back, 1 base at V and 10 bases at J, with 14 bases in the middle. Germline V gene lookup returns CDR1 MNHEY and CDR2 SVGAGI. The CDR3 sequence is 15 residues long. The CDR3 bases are TGTGCCAGCAGTTACTTCAAGGCAGGGGACTCACCCCTCCACTTT. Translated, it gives CASSYFKAGDSPLHF.

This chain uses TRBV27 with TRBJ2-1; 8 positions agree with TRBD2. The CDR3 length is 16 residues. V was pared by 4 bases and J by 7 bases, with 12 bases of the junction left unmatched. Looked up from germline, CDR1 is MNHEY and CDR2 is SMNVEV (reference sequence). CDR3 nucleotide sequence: TGTGCCAGCAGTTCCCCCTTCGGGAGGGCCAGGAATGAGCAGTTCTTC. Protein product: CASSSPFGRARNEQFF.

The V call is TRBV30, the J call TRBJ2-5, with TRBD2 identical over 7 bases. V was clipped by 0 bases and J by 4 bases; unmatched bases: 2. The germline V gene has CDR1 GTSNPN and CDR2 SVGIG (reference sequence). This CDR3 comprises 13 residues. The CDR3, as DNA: TGTGCCTGGAGTGTAGGCGGGAGAGAGACCCAGTACTTC. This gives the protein CAWSVGGRETQYF. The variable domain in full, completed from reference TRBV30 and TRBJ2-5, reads SQTIHQWPATLVQPVGSPLSLECTVEGTSNPNLYWYRQAAGRGLQLLFYSVGIGQISSEVPQNLSASRPQDRQFILSSKKLLLSDSGFYLCAWSVGGRETQYFGPGTRLLVL.

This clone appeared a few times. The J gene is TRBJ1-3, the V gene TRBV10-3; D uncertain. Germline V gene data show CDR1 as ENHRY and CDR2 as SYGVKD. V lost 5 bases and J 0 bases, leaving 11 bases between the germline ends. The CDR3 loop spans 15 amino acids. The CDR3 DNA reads TGTGCCATCAGTTACAGTCTTGGCTCTGGAAACACCATATATTTT. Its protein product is CAISYSLGSGNTIYF.

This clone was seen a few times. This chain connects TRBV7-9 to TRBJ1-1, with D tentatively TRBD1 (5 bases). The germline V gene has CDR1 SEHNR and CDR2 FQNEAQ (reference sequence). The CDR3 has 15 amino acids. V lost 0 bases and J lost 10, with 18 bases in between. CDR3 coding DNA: TGTGCCAGCAGCTTAGCGGGCAGGGATCCCCCCCGAGCTTTCTTT. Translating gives CASSLAGRDPPRAFF. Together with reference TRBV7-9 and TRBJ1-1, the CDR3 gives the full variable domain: DTGVSQNPRHKITKRGQNVTFRCDPISEHNRLYWYRQTLGQGPEFLTYFQNEAQLEKSRLLSDRFSAERPKGSFSTLEIQRTEQGDSAMYLCASSLAGRDPPRAFFGQGTRLTVV.

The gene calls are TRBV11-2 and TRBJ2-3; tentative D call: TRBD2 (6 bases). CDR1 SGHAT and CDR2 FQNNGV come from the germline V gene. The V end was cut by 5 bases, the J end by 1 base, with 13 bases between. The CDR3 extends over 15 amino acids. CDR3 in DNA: TGTGCCAGCAGCGCCCCGTGGGGGGGCACAGATACGCAGTATTTT. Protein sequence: CASSAPWGGTDTQYF.

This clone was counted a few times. The CDR3 DNA reads as TGTGCCAGCAGCCGAGCCGGGACAGTTATTGGCGAGCAGTACTTC. It encodes CASSRAGTVIGEQYF. The J gene is TRBJ2-7, the V gene TRBV7-3; 7 bases fit TRBD1. After removal of 5 bases from V and 6 bases from J, the junction contained 13 bases not matched to a gene. Germline V gene lookup returns CDR1 SGHTA and CDR2 FQGTGA. The CDR3 spans 15 residues.

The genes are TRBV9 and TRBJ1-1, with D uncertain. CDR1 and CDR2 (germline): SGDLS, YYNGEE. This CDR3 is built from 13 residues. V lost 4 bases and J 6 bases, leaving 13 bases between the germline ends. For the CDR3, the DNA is TGTGCCAGCAGCCTTTGGGCCGATTCTGAAGCTTTCTTT. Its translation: CASSLWADSEAFF.

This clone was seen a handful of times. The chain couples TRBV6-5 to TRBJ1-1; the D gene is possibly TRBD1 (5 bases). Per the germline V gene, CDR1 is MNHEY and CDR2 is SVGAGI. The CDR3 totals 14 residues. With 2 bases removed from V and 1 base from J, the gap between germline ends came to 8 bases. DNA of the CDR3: TGTGCCAGCAGTTACCGACAGAGGAACACTGAAGCTTTCTTT. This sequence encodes CASSYRQRNTEAFF.

CDR3 amino acids: CASSLDRGGSTDTQYF. CDR3 coding DNA: TGTGCCAGCAGCTTAGATAGGGGGGGATCGACAGATACGCAGTATTTT. The chain uses TRBV11-2 and TRBJ2-3, with D perhaps TRBD2 (7 bases). CDR3 length equals 16 residues. V was shortened by 0 bases and J by 3 bases, with 13 bases between the two germline ends. Per germline, CDR1 SGHAT and CDR2 FQNNGV.

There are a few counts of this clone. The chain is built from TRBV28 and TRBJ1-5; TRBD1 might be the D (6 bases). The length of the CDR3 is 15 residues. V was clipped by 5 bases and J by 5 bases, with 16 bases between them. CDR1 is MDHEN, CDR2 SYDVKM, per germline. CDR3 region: CASSETQGPDQPQHF. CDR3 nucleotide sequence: TGTGCCAGCAGTGAGACACAGGGACCCGATCAGCCCCAGCATTTT.

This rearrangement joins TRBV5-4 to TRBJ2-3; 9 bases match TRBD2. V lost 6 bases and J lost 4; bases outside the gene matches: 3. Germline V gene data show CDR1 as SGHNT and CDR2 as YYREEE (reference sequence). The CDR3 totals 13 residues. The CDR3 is CASTGLAPDTQYF. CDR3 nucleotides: TGTGCCAGCACCGGACTAGCGCCAGATACGCAGTATTTT.

The chain's CDR3 is CAWTSGILTDTQYF. DNA for the CDR3: TGTGCCTGGACTAGCGGCATCCTCACAGATACGCAGTATTTT. The V gene is TRBV30, the J gene TRBJ2-3, with 7 bases fitting TRBD2. This CDR3 is built from 14 residues. Germline loops: CDR1 GTSNPN, CDR2 SVGIG (reference sequence). Germline trimming cut 4 bases from V and 2 bases from J; bases unmatched to any gene: 6.